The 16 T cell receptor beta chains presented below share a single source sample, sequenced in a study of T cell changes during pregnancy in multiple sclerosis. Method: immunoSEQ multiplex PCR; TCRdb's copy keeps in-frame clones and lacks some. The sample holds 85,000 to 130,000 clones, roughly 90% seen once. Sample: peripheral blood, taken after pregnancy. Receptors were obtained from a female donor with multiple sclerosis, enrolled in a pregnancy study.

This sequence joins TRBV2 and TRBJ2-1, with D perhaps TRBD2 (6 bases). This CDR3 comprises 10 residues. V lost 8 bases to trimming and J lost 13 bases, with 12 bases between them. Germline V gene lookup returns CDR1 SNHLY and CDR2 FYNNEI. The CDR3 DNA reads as TGTGCCAGCCGGGGGACCCTCCAGTTCTTC. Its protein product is CASRGTLQFF. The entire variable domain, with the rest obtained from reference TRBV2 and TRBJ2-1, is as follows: EPEVTQTPSHQVTQMGQEVILRCVPISNHLYFYWYRQILGQKVEFLVSFYNNEISEKSEIFDDQFSVERPDGSNFTLKIRSTKLEDSAMYFCASRGTLQFFGPGTRLTVL.

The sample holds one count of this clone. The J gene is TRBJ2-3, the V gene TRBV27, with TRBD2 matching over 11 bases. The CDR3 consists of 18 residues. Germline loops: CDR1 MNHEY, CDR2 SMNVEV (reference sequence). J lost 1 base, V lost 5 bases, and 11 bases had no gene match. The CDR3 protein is CASSNLGLAGGGTDTQYF. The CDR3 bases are TGTGCCAGCAGTAACCTCGGCCTAGCGGGAGGTGGCACAGATACGCAGTATTTT.

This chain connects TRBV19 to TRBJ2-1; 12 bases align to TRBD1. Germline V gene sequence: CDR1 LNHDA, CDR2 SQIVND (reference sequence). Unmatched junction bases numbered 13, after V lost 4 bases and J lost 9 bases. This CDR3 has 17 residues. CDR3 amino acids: CASSTTPGTGGKSEQFF. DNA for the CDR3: TGTGCCAGTAGTACAACCCCCGGGACAGGGGGCAAGAGTGAGCAGTTCTTC.

In DNA, the CDR3 is TGTGCCAGCTCACCACCGGGGGGTCCCTACGAGCAGTACTTC. Protein: CASSPPGGPYEQYF. The V call is TRBV18, the J call TRBJ2-7, with D possibly being TRBD2 (6 bases). The CDR3 spans 14 residues. Per the germline V gene, CDR1 is KGHSH and CDR2 is LQKENI. V was clipped by 0 bases and J by 2 bases, with 8 bases between them.

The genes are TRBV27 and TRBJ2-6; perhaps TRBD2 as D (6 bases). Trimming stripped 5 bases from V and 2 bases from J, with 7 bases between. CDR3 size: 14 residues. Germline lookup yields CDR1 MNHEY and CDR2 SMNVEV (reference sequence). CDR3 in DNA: TGTGCCAGCAGTCCGGGGGCTGGGGCCAACGTCCTGACTTTC. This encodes CASSPGAGANVLTF. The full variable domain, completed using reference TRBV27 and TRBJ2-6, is EAQVTQNPRYLITVTGKKLTVTCSQNMNHEYMSWYRQDPGLGLRQIYYSMNVEVTDKGDVPEGYKVSRKEKRNFPLILESPSPNQTSLYFCASSPGAGANVLTFGAGSRLTVL.

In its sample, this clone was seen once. The DNA of the CDR3 is TGTGCCTGTAACCCGGTCTCTGGGGCCAACGTCCTGACTTTC. It yields the protein CACNPVSGANVLTF. This chain uses TRBV6-1 with TRBJ2-6; D call uncertain. Between the trimmed V and J ends, which lost 11 bases and 0 bases, there was a span of 11 bases. From germline, CDR1 is MNHNS and CDR2 SASEGT. CDR3 length: 14 amino acids.

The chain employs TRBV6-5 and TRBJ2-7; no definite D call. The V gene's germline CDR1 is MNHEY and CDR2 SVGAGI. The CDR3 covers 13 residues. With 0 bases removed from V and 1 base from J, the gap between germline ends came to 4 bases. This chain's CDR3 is CASSYSSSYEQYF. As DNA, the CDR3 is TGTGCCAGCAGTTACTCTTCGTCCTACGAGCAGTACTTC.

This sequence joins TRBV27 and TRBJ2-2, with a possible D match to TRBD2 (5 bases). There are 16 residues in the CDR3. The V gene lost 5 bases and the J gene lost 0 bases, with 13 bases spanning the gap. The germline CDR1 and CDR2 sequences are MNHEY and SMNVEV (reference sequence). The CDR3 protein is CASSPRGAANTGELFF. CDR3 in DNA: TGTGCCAGCAGTCCCCGGGGAGCCGCGAACACCGGGGAGCTGTTTTTT.

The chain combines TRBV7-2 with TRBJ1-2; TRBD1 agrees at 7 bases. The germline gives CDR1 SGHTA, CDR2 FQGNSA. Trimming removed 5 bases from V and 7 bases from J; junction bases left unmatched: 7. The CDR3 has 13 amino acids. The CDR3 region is CASSTIRQGGYTF. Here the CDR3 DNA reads TGTGCCAGCAGCACAATCCGACAGGGTGGCTACACCTTC.

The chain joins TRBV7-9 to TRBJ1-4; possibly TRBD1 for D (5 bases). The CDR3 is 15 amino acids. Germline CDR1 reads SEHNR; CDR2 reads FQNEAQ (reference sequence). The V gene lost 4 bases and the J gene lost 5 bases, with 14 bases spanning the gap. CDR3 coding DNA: TGTGCCAGCAGCTACATAACCGGGGGGAATGAAAAACTGTTTTTT. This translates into CASSYITGGNEKLFF. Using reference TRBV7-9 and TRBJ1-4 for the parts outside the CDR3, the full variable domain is DTGVSQNPRHKITKRGQNVTFRCDPISEHNRLYWYRQTLGQGPEFLTYFQNEAQLEKSRLLSDRFSAERPKGSFSTLEIQRTEQGDSAMYLCASSYITGGNEKLFFGSGTQLSVL.

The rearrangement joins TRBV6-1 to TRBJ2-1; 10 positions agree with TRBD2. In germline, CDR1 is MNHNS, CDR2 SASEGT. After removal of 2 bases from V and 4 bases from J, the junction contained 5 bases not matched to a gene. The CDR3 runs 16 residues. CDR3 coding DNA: TGTGCCAGCAGTGAATTCGTAGCGGGGGGTTACAATGAGCAGTTCTTC. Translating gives CASSEFVAGGYNEQFF.

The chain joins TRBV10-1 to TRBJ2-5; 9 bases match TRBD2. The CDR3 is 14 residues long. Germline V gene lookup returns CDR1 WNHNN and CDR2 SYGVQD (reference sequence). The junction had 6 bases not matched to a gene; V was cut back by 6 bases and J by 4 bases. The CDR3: CASRTSGEGETQYF. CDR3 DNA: TGCGCCAGCAGGACTAGCGGAGAAGGAGAGACCCAGTACTTC.

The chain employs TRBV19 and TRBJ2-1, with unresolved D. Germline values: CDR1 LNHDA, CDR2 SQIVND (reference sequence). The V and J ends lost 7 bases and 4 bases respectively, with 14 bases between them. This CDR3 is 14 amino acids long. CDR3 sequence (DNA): TGTGCCAGTACCCTAAAGTGGGCTTACAATGAGCAGTTCTTC. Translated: CASTLKWAYNEQFF.

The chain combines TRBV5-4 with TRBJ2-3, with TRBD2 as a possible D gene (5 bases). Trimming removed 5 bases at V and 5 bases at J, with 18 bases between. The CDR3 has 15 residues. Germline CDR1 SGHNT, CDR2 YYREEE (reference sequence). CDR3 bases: TGTGCCAGCAGACACGATCCTCGGAGCGGAGATACGCAGTATTTT. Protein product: CASRHDPRSGDTQYF.

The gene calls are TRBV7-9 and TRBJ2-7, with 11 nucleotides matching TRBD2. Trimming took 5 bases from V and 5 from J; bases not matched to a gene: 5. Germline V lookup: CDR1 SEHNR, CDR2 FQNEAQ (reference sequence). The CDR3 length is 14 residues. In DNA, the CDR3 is TGTGCCAGCAGCCCCGGGACTAGCGGAGACGAGCAGTACTTC. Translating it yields CASSPGTSGDEQYF.

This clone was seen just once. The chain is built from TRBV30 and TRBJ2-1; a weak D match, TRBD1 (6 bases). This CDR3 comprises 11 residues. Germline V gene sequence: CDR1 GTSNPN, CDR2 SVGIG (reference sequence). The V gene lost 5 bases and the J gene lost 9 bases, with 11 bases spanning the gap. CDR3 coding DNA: TGTGCCTGGGGGGGCTATAGTGAGCAGTTCTTC. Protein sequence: CAWGGYSEQFF.